This TCR beta chain was recovered during a study of cytomegalovirus exposure and HLA in healthy donors. PCR amplification relied on 60 Vbeta primers (plus 13 Jbeta primers). Measured with immunoSEQ multiplex PCR; TCRdb has only the in-frame clones, and not every one. The table has 200,000 to 300,000 clones, 82% seen once. The sample taken for sequencing was PBMCs. The source is a woman between 40 and 55 years old in good health and CMV-seropositive.

The DNA for the CDR3 is TGTGCCAGCAGTCCCCTCCGGGAAGGCACTGAAGCTTTCTTT. The encoded protein is CASSPLREGTEAFF. The rearrangement links TRBV6-5 to TRBJ1-1; the D is unclear. The V gene lost 5 bases and the J gene lost 4 bases, with 14 bases spanning the gap. This CDR3 is 14 amino acids long. CDR1 and CDR2 (germline): MNHEY, SVGAGI.